The sequence of this T cell receptor (beta chain) was determined in a study of tissue T cells after allogeneic stem cell transplantation. Study findings and constraints: Across patients, clones rarely overlapped, yet motif clusters were shared tissue-specifically.

The V gene's germline CDR1 is LGHNA and CDR2 YSYQKL. There are 16 residues in the CDR3. Trimming removed 1 base from V and 0 bases from J, with 7 bases in between. Survey-depth TCRbeta CDR3 sequencing reported V/J genes and productive frequencies. TCRdb's table, derived via immunoSEQ multiplex PCR, lists solely in-frame clones and lacks some. Of tens of thousands of clones in the sample, 73% were seen once. As to this clone: Antigen: not known. Genes here carry mouse names. The CDR3 is cut off 1 residue early in the read; its end comes from the germline J gene.

The sequence was collected from a pool of C57BL/6 mice in good health. The V gene is TRBV2, the J gene TRBJ1-6; tentative D call: TRBD1 (6 bases). TRBJ1-6 is an ORF, and what it does is uncertain. Sequenced material: sorted cells pooled from one or two spleens. CDR3 protein: CASSQGTDSYNSPLYF. CDR3 DNA, as far as it was read: TGTGCCAGCAGCCAAGGGACAGATTCCTATAATTCGCCCCTCTAC.